These 14 T cell receptor beta chains share one sample of origin, sequenced in a study of cytomegalovirus exposure and HLA in healthy donors. This PCR relied on a set of 60 Vbeta primers and 13 Jbeta primers. Data came from immunoSEQ multiplex PCR; TCRdb stores just in-frame clones and leaves some out. There are some 200,000 clones in the sample; around four fifths occur only once, and less than 3.5% lies in the top ten. Material for sequencing was PBMCs. The receptors were sampled from a woman aged 60 to 75 in good health and CMV-seropositive.

V is TRBV6-5 and J is TRBJ1-5, with D perhaps TRBD1 (5 bases). V was shortened by 2 bases and J by 5 bases, with 13 bases between the two germline ends. This CDR3 is 15 amino acids long. The germline V gene encodes CDR1 MNHEY and CDR2 SVGAGI. CDR3 amino acids: CASSYRGWGDQPQHF. CDR3 bases: TGTGCCAGCAGTTACAGAGGGTGGGGGGATCAGCCCCAGCATTTT.

The genes are TRBV11-2 and TRBJ2-7, with D perhaps matching TRBD2 (5 bases). This CDR3 has 15 residues. Germline CDR1 is SGHAT and CDR2 is FQNNGV. V was cut by 4 bases and J by 2 bases, with 15 bases left in between. The CDR3 DNA follows: TGTGCCAGCAGCTACGGGGTGGCAGTGGCCTACGAGCAGTACTTC. Translation gives CASSYGVAVAYEQYF.

Concerning this clone: One end of the junction varies from germline; a read error may be responsible. V is TRBV5-1 and J is TRBJ2-5; 13 bases map to TRBD2. Germline values: CDR1 SGHRS, CDR2 YFSETQ. The CDR3 has 15 amino acids. The CDR3 sequence: CASTPGLAGREAQYF. The CDR3 region has the DNA TGCGCCAGCACCCCGGGACTAGCGGGGCGAGAGGCCCAGTACTTC.

The DNA for the CDR3 is TGTGCCAGCAGTCTCTATTCACCCCTCCACTTT. Translated, it gives CASSLYSPLHF. This chain connects TRBV2 to TRBJ1-6; D not certain. Looked up from germline, CDR1 is SNHLY and CDR2 is FYNNEI. The V and J ends lost 5 bases and 8 bases respectively, with 4 bases between them. The CDR3 is 11 residues long.

The chain combines TRBV19 with TRBJ2-1; 7 nucleotides agree with TRBD1. This CDR3 contains 15 residues. CDR1 and CDR2 from the germline V gene are LNHDA and SQIVND (reference sequence). V gave up 7 bases and J gave up 0 bases; unmatched junction bases: 6. DNA of the CDR3: TGTGCCAGTACCCCGTCAGGGGGCTCCTACAATGAGCAGTTCTTC. It encodes CASTPSGGSYNEQFF.

The V and J genes are TRBV18 and TRBJ2-7; D is possibly TRBD2 (7 bases). Germline CDR1 is KGHSH and CDR2 is LQKENI. The CDR3 is 15 amino acids. The V end was cut by 2 bases, the J end by 0 bases, with 11 bases between. In DNA, the CDR3 is TGTGCCAGCTCACCAGTAGGGGGGGCCTCCTACGAGCAGTACTTC. It is translated as CASSPVGGASYEQYF. The complete variable domain, with remaining parts taken from reference TRBV18 and TRBJ2-7, reads NAGVMQNPRHLVRRRGQEARLRCSPMKGHSHVYWYRQLPEEGLKFMVYLQKENIIDESGMPKERFSAEFPKEGPSILRIQQVVRGDSAAYFCASSPVGGASYEQYFGPGTRLTVT.

The chain has TRBV6-6 and TRBJ2-7; the match to TRBD2 covers 10 bases. V was clipped by 5 bases and J by 4 bases; unmatched bases: 5. The CDR3 has 14 amino acids. Germline loops: CDR1 MNHNY, CDR2 SVGAGI (reference sequence). This chain's CDR3 is CASSGLAEGYEQYF. The CDR3 DNA follows: TGTGCCAGCAGTGGACTAGCGGAAGGGTACGAGCAGTACTTC.

J is TRBJ1-2 and V is TRBV6-7, with D perhaps matching TRBD1 (6 bases). TRBV6-7 is an ORF for which the function is uncertain. CDR3 size: 12 residues. The CDR3 protein is CGICTGIYGYTF. Here the CDR3 DNA reads TGTGGGATCTGTACAGGGATCTATGGCTACACCTTC.

The J gene is TRBJ1-5, the V gene TRBV28; D gene unclear. Trimming removed 6 bases at V and 3 bases at J, with 3 bases between. Germline CDR1 MDHEN, CDR2 SYDVKM. This CDR3 spans 11 amino acids. The CDR3 reads CASSFNQPQHF. CDR3 bases: TGTGCCAGCAGCTTCAATCAGCCCCAGCATTTT.

This clone occurred a few times. This chain joins TRBV19 and TRBJ1-2; TRBD1 matches at 8 bases. J lost 5 bases, V lost 7 bases, and 9 bases had no gene match. This CDR3 contains 14 residues. Germline V lookup: CDR1 LNHDA, CDR2 SQIVND (reference sequence). In nucleotides, the CDR3 is TGTGCCAGTAACGGACAGGGAGTTTGGTATGGCTACACCTTC. Its protein is CASNGQGVWYGYTF.

DNA of the CDR3: TGTGCCAGCAGTTCCCCGGGACAGGGGAACGAAAAACTGTTTTTT. Protein product: CASSSPGQGNEKLFF. The chain is built from TRBV28 and TRBJ1-4, with TRBD1 matching 10 bases. CDR3 length equals 15 residues. J gave up 8 bases and V 4 bases, and 7 bases lay outside the gene matches. Per the germline V gene, CDR1 is MDHEN and CDR2 is SYDVKM.

The J gene is TRBJ1-1, the V gene TRBV5-1; 9 bases are a match to TRBD1. Germline lookup yields CDR1 SGHRS and CDR2 YFSETQ. V gave up 3 bases and J gave up 4 bases; unmatched junction bases: 4. The CDR3 runs to 14 residues. This chain's CDR3 is CASSSTGGVTEAFF. The DNA for the CDR3 is TGCGCCAGCAGCTCAACAGGGGGCGTCACTGAAGCTTTCTTT.

The chain employs TRBV5-1 and TRBJ2-1, with TRBD1 matching 10 bases. The CDR3 is 15 amino acids. With V trimmed by 4 bases and J by 1 base, 2 bases remained unmatched. Germline lookup yields CDR1 SGHRS and CDR2 YFSETQ. The CDR3 loop is CASSQGQGSYNEQFF. In DNA form, the CDR3 reads TGCGCCAGCAGCCAGGGACAGGGGTCCTACAATGAGCAGTTCTTC.

The rearrangement links TRBV5-1 to TRBJ1-1, with 7 bases that match TRBD1. V gave up 3 bases and J gave up 7 bases; unmatched junction bases: 9. This CDR3 contains 14 residues. The germline gives CDR1 SGHRS, CDR2 YFSETQ. The CDR3 nucleotides read TGCGCCAGCAGCTCGGGACAGCCGGGACTTGAAGCTTTCTTT. Translating it yields CASSSGQPGLEAFF.